These 8 T cell receptor beta chains originate from one sample sequenced in a study of cytomegalovirus exposure and HLA in healthy donors. The PCR employed 60 Vbeta primers together with 13 Jbeta primers. TCRdb's table, derived via immunoSEQ multiplex PCR, lists solely in-frame clones and lacks some. Of 100,000 or so clones listed, around three quarters are singletons. The source material was PBMCs. The receptors derive from a female donor in good health and CMV-seronegative.

In this sample, this clone turned up a few times. The V gene is TRBV2, the J gene TRBJ2-7; D may be TRBD2 (5 bases). V lost 3 bases and J lost 7, with 13 bases in between. Germline CDR1 SNHLY, CDR2 FYNNEI. The CDR3 sequence is 13 residues long. CDR3 nucleotide sequence: TGTGCCAGCAGTGAGGAGGAATCTCGGGAGCAGTACTTC. This translates into CASSEEESREQYF.

This chain uses TRBV4-3 with TRBJ2-7; a possible D gene is TRBD1 (6 bases). The germline gives CDR1 LGHNA, CDR2 YSLEER. The CDR3 is 15 residues long. The germline V and J ends were trimmed by 4 bases and 3 bases, with 16 bases remaining between them. Here the CDR3 reads CASSPHDRTNYEQYF. The CDR3 coding sequence is TGCGCCAGCAGCCCGCACGACAGGACGAACTACGAGCAGTACTTC.

This rearrangement joins TRBV18 to TRBJ1-4; tentative D call: TRBD1 (6 bases). The V and J ends lost 2 bases and 5 bases respectively, with 15 bases between them. This CDR3 comprises 16 residues. Per the germline V gene, CDR1 is KGHSH and CDR2 is LQKENI. CDR3 sequence (DNA): TGTGCCAGCTCACCAGTGTCCCGGACAGCGAATGAAAAACTGTTTTTT. As protein: CASSPVSRTANEKLFF. Full variable domain (rest looked up from reference TRBV18 and TRBJ1-4): NAGVMQNPRHLVRRRGQEARLRCSPMKGHSHVYWYRQLPEEGLKFMVYLQKENIIDESGMPKERFSAEFPKEGPSILRIQQVVRGDSAAYFCASSPVSRTANEKLFFGSGTQLSVL.

The V call is TRBV5-1, the J call TRBJ1-1; D call uncertain. Between the trimmed V and J ends, which lost 4 bases and 4 bases, there was a span of 11 bases. CDR3 length: 13 residues. Per the germline V gene, CDR1 is SGHRS and CDR2 is YFSETQ. This CDR3 is CASSLTVSTEAFF. CDR3 DNA sequence: TGCGCCAGCAGCCTTACAGTGAGCACTGAAGCTTTCTTT.

CDR3 coding DNA: TGTGCCAGCAGCTTGGACAGATATAATTCACCCCTCCACTTT. This codes for CASSLDRYNSPLHF. This chain connects TRBV5-4 to TRBJ1-6; D unclear. CDR1 and CDR2 from the germline V gene are SGHNT and YYREEE (reference sequence). Trimming removed 0 bases from V and 4 bases from J, with 5 bases in between. This CDR3 has 14 amino acids.

The chain joins TRBV7-3 to TRBJ1-1; D call uncertain. Deletions cut 2 bases from V and 4 bases from J, with 8 bases between. The CDR3 runs to 13 residues. The germline gives CDR1 SGHTA, CDR2 FQGTGA. Here the CDR3 reads CASSLDPGTEAFF. CDR3 nucleotides: TGTGCCAGCAGCTTAGATCCAGGCACTGAAGCTTTCTTT.

This sequence joins TRBV7-6 and TRBJ2-5, with a weak D call TRBD2 (6 bases). This CDR3 comprises 14 residues. Germline loops: CDR1 SGHVS, CDR2 FNYEAQ. Trimming removed 5 bases from V and 0 bases from J, with 10 bases in between. CDR3 DNA sequence: TGTGCCAGCAGCCTTGGCGGGGACCAAGAGACCCAGTACTTC. As protein: CASSLGGDQETQYF.

The chain combines TRBV10-3 with TRBJ2-7, with TRBD1 matching over 8 bases. The ends lost 0 bases at V and 5 bases at J; junction bases unmatched: 6. The germline V gene encodes CDR1 ENHRY and CDR2 SYGVKD. The CDR3 contains 15 residues. As DNA, the CDR3 is TGTGCCATCAGTGAGTCGGAGGACAGGGCGCACGAGCAGTACTTC. It codes for CAISESEDRAHEQYF.